This T cell receptor beta chain is from a study of T cell changes during pregnancy in multiple sclerosis. Only in-frame clones appear in the TCRdb table, and some are missing; sequencing was by immunoSEQ multiplex PCR. The data show 45,000 or so clones, around 90% seen once. Germline V gene data show CDR1 as MNHNS and CDR2 as SASEGT. The CDR3 extends over 18 amino acids. With 4 bases clipped from V and 1 base from J, the junction kept 9 bases outside the gene matches. Specimen: CD8+ T cells from peripheral blood mononuclear cells, collected after pregnancy. This chain connects TRBV6-1 to TRBJ2-3; 12 bases map to TRBD2. The clonotype originates from a female donor with multiple sclerosis, enrolled in a pregnancy study. The CDR3 loop is CASSGEFRLAGGTDTQYF. The CDR3 region has the DNA TGTGCCAGCAGTGGAGAATTCCGACTAGCGGGGGGCACAGATACGCAGTATTTT.